The 2 T cell receptor beta chains reported below all come from one sample, sequenced in a study of blood T cell repertoires in COVID-19. The data were produced by immunoSEQ multiplex PCR, yet TCRdb's version contains in-frame clones alone and is incomplete. The table shows fewer than 200,000 clones, with approximately 85% occurring only once. Specimen: peripheral blood. The receptors originated from a woman aged 55-69 years with acute or convalescent COVID-19.

The count of this clone is one. The chain combines TRBV2 with TRBJ1-6; D remains ambiguous. Germline lookup yields CDR1 SNHLY and CDR2 FYNNEI. This CDR3 is 15 amino acids long. The V end was cut by 6 bases, the J end by 7 bases, with 16 bases between. The CDR3 bases are TGTGCCAGCAGGTTGGAGGCAGTATCGAATTCACCCCTCCACTTT. It translates to CASRLEAVSNSPLHF.

This sequence joins TRBV5-1 and TRBJ1-4, with TRBD1 as a possible D gene (6 bases). The ends were cut back, 3 bases at V and 7 bases at J, with 10 bases in the middle. This CDR3 comprises 13 residues. The germline gives CDR1 SGHRS, CDR2 YFSETQ. In DNA, the CDR3 is TGCGCCAGCAGCTCTGGGGGCAGTGAAAAACTGTTTTTT. This encodes CASSSGGSEKLFF. Drawing the rest from reference TRBV5-1 and TRBJ1-4, the complete variable domain is KAGVTQTPRYLIKTRGQQVTLSCSPISGHRSVSWYQQTPGQGLQFLFEYFSETQRNKGNFPGRFSGRQFSNSRSEMNVSTLELGDSALYLCASSSGGSEKLFFGSGTQLSVL.